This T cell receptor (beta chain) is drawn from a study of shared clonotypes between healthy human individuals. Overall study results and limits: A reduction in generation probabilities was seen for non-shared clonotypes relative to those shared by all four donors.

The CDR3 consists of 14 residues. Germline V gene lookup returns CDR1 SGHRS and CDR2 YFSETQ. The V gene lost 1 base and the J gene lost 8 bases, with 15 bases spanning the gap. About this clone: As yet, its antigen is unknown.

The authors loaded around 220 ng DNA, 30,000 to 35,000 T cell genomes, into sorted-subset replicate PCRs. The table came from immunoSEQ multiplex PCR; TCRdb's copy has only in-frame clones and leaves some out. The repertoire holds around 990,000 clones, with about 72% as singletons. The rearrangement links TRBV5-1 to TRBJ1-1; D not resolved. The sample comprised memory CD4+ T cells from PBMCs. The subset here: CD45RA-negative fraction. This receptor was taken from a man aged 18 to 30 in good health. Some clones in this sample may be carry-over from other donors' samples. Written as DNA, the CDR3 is TGCGCCAGCAGCTTGAAGTCAAGGGATGTCGAAGCTTTCTTT. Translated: CASSLKSRDVEAFF. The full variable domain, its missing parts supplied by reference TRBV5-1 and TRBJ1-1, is KAGVTQTPRYLIKTRGQQVTLSCSPISGHRSVSWYQQTPGQGLQFLFEYFSETQRNKGNFPGRFSGRQFSNSRSEMNVSTLELGDSALYLCASSLKSRDVEAFFGQGTRLTVV.